This paragraph covers one T cell receptor (beta chain) sequence. Antigen: not known. This record belongs to a study of T cell responses to AZD1222 COVID-19 vaccine. About the research overall: Pooled samples include second doses given at about 4 or 12 weeks.

Regarding the study as a whole: The span of vaccine-associated CD4 TCRs extended across spike, with dominance at 160-218 and 743-854. Seropositive at baseline were only a handful of AZD1222 recipients. White British people made up most donors, females outnumbered males, and clonal diversity was possibly underestimated.

Profiled with immunoSEQ multiplex PCR; TCRdb holds only in-frame clones, not every one. The sample holds 60,000 to 70,000 clones, over 75% seen once. Trimming pared 4 bases from V and 7 bases from J, leaving 24 bases between. Germline loops: CDR1 SGHRS, CDR2 YFSETQ. This CDR3 has 17 amino acids. This chain links TRBV5-1 with TRBJ2-1; a possible D gene is TRBD1 (5 bases). The sample in question was peripheral blood, obtained on day 0 of AZD1222 vaccination. The source of this sequence is an adult in good health. The CDR3 nucleotides read TGCGCCAGCAGCCCCTACCGGGCAGGGCTTTTCATGAATGAGCAGTTCTTC. This gives the protein CASSPYRAGLFMNEQFF.